These 30 T cell receptor beta chains share one sample of origin, sequenced in a study of beta chain features in type 1 diabetes. Study results and caveats: Among all four CD4+ subsets, Type 1 diabetes patients had TCRB CDR3s that were moderately but significantly shorter.

The antigens these receptors bind are not known. Expressed TCRB transcripts were sequenced after all isolated RNA was converted to cDNA. Profiled with immunoSEQ multiplex PCR; TCRdb holds only in-frame clones, not every one. In the table there are almost 350,000 clones, 7% to 10% of which are singletons. The sample consisted of central memory CD4+ T cells from blood. These receptors all stem from a man under 40 with type 1 diabetes.

Here the CDR3 DNA reads TGCAGCGTGGTACAGGTCTGGGGAACCTACGAGCAGTACTTC. Translating it yields CSVVQVWGTYEQYF. The rearrangement links TRBV29-1 to TRBJ2-7; possibly TRBD1 for D (5 bases). The germline V gene encodes CDR1 SQVTM and CDR2 ANQGSEA. V was clipped by 6 bases and J by 2 bases, with 17 bases between them. This CDR3 is built from 14 residues.

This clone was observed a handful of times. The chain combines TRBV2 with TRBJ2-1; 9 bases agree with TRBD2. Germline CDR1 reads SNHLY; CDR2 reads FYNNEI. V shed 6 bases and J 2 bases; nucleotides not matched to a gene: 5. This CDR3 has 15 residues. The chain's CDR3 is CASRASGVPYNEQFF. For the CDR3, the DNA is TGTGCCAGCAGGGCTAGCGGGGTGCCCTACAATGAGCAGTTCTTC.

This clone has only a few counts. This chain uses TRBV27 with TRBJ1-1; D unresolved. The germline gives CDR1 MNHEY, CDR2 SMNVEV (reference sequence). The CDR3 length is 17 residues. V lost 2 bases and J lost 1, with 17 bases in between. The CDR3 is CASSLGPRASRNTEAFF. The CDR3 DNA reads TGTGCCAGCAGTTTAGGCCCTAGGGCCTCTCGGAACACTGAAGCTTTCTTT.

This clone was seen a few times. This chain links TRBV6-5 with TRBJ2-7, with 9 bases matching TRBD2. The ends lost 0 bases at V and 3 bases at J; junction bases unmatched: 3. The CDR3 is made up of 15 amino acids. The germline V gene has CDR1 MNHEY and CDR2 SVGAGI. The CDR3 nucleotides are TGTGCCAGCAGTTACTCCGGGACTAGCCTCTACGAGCAGTACTTC. Its protein is CASSYSGTSLYEQYF.

This clone has only a few counts. The chain links TRBV7-9 to TRBJ1-4; the match to TRBD1 covers 9 bases. CDR3 length: 14 residues. The V and J ends lost 2 bases and 7 bases, in that order; junction bases with no gene match: 2. The V gene's germline CDR1 is SEHNR and CDR2 FQNEAQ (reference sequence). This chain's CDR3 is CASSLRTGAEKLFF. CDR3 DNA sequence: TGTGCCAGCAGCTTACGGACAGGGGCTGAAAAACTGTTTTTT.

This chain uses TRBV4-3 with TRBJ1-4; D may be TRBD1 (6 bases). The V and J ends lost 1 base and 5 bases respectively, with 11 bases between them. Germline lookup yields CDR1 LGHNA and CDR2 YSLEER. This CDR3 comprises 15 residues. The chain's CDR3 is CASSQGTGNNEKLFF. CDR3 coding DNA: TGCGCCAGCAGCCAAGGCACAGGGAACAATGAAAAACTGTTTTTT.

The chain joins TRBV5-1 to TRBJ2-1; 9 bases align to TRBD2. The germline CDR1 and CDR2 sequences are SGHRS and YFSETQ. This CDR3 is 16 amino acids long. V lost 0 bases to trimming and J lost 7 bases; unmatched junction nucleotides: 8. The CDR3 DNA follows: TGCGCCAGCAGCTTGGTAGGTAGCGGGGGACGAAATGAGCAGTTCTTC. This gives the protein CASSLVGSGGRNEQFF.

This clone was counted only a few times. The genes are TRBV25-1 and TRBJ2-1; D is possibly TRBD2 (6 bases). Germline V lookup: CDR1 MGHDK, CDR2 SYGVNS. Trimming shortened V by 6 bases and J by 7 bases, and 13 bases separated the two germline ends. The CDR3 totals 13 residues. The CDR3 nucleotides are TGTGCCAGCAGCGGGACTTTCCCTAATGAGCAGTTCTTC. It yields the protein CASSGTFPNEQFF.

This clone occurred a few times. The V call is TRBV28, the J call TRBJ2-5, with 8 bases identical to TRBD1. The CDR3 is 15 amino acids. Germline loops: CDR1 MDHEN, CDR2 SYDVKM. J was trimmed by 2 bases and V by 5 bases; bases with no gene match: 7. The CDR3 sequence is CASSRQGAGQETQYF. The CDR3 DNA sequence: TGTGCCAGCAGTCGTCAGGGGGCCGGGCAAGAGACCCAGTACTTC.

This clone was observed a handful of times. Other nucleotide sequences from this sample produce the same CDR3. V gene TRBV7-2 combines with J gene TRBJ2-7, with D hard to call. The CDR3 runs 11 residues. The germline V gene encodes CDR1 SGHTA and CDR2 FQGNSA. Trimming cost V 3 bases and J 2 bases, with 2 bases left between them. The CDR3 loop reads CASSFAYEQYF. In DNA, the CDR3 is TGTGCCAGCAGCTTCGCCTACGAGCAGTACTTC.

The chain joins TRBV18 to TRBJ1-1, with D possibly matching TRBD1 (5 bases). Germline CDR1 and CDR2: KGHSH and LQKENI. The length of the CDR3 is 15 residues. Trimming removed 6 bases at V and 1 base at J, with 15 bases between. The chain's CDR3 is CASSPVEGRNTEAFF. CDR3 coding DNA: TGTGCCAGCTCGCCAGTTGAGGGGAGGAACACTGAAGCTTTCTTT.

The rearrangement joins TRBV11-2 to TRBJ2-7, with 9 nucleotides matching TRBD2. Per germline, CDR1 SGHAT and CDR2 FQNNGV. This CDR3 is 15 amino acids long. CDR3 in DNA: TGTGCTTCTCTTAACAGCGGGGGGCCCACCTACGAGCAGTACTTC. This sequence encodes CASLNSGGPTYEQYF.

This chain connects TRBV30 to TRBJ2-2; a possible D gene is TRBD1 (5 bases). The CDR3 has 15 residues. V was cut by 2 bases and J by 0 bases, with 10 bases left in between. Germline V CDR1 and CDR2: GTSNPN, SVGIG (reference sequence). The CDR3 sequence: CAWSMGQANTGELFF. CDR3 coding DNA: TGTGCCTGGAGTATGGGGCAGGCGAACACCGGGGAGCTGTTTTTT.

This clone came up a few times. V is TRBV6-1 and J is TRBJ2-7, with D unclear. The CDR3 has 11 residues. Germline values: CDR1 MNHNS, CDR2 SASEGT. V lost 1 base to trimming and J lost 6 bases, with 4 bases between them. This chain's CDR3 is CASSEGAEQYF. CDR3 nucleotides: TGTGCCAGCAGTGAAGGAGCCGAGCAGTACTTC.

This chain joins TRBV9 and TRBJ2-7; D remains ambiguous. CDR1 and CDR2 (germline): SGDLS, YYNGEE. Trimming removed 0 bases at V and 1 base at J, with 11 bases between. This CDR3 spans 15 amino acids. Here the CDR3 reads CASSVDVGQSYEQYF. DNA of the CDR3: TGTGCCAGCAGCGTAGACGTCGGGCAGTCCTACGAGCAGTACTTC. Complete variable domain (other parts from reference TRBV9 and TRBJ2-7): DSGVTQTPKHLITATGQRVTLRCSPRSGDLSVYWYQQSLDQGLQFLIQYYNGEERAKGNILERFSAQQFPDLHSELNLSSLELGDSALYFCASSVDVGQSYEQYFGPGTRLTVT.

In this sample, this clone turned up many times. J is TRBJ2-4 and V is TRBV6-6, with D perhaps given as TRBD1 or TRBD2 (5 bases each). V was trimmed by 6 bases and J by 5 bases, leaving 17 bases between them. Germline V gene lookup returns CDR1 MNHNY and CDR2 SVGAGI (reference sequence). The CDR3 loop spans 15 amino acids. The CDR3 bases are TGTGCCAGCAGAATACACCGGGACGGCGAAAACATTCAGTACTTC. It is translated as CASRIHRDGENIQYF.

Notes on this clone: Different DNA sequences within this sample yield the same CDR3. The chain carries TRBV5-1 and TRBJ1-1; TRBD1 might be the D (6 bases). Trimming removed 3 bases from V and 4 bases from J, with 13 bases in between. The CDR3 consists of 14 residues. CDR1 is SGHRS and CDR2 is YFSETQ in the germline V gene. As DNA, the CDR3 is TGCGCCAGCAGCTCACTCACAGGGCGCACTGAAGCTTTCTTT. Its protein is CASSSLTGRTEAFF.

The V call is TRBV2, the J call TRBJ1-2; the match to TRBD1 covers 9 bases. This CDR3 contains 13 residues. CDR1 and CDR2 from the germline V gene are SNHLY and FYNNEI. The trim removed 6 bases at V and 6 bases at J, leaving 5 bases unmatched. The CDR3 region has the DNA TGTGCCAGCAGCACTACAGGGGGCGATGGCTACACCTTC. This gives the protein CASSTTGGDGYTF.

In this sample, this clone turned up a few times. DNA for the CDR3: TGCGCCAGCAGCCAATTTCGGCCGGGACAGGCATCCTACGAGCAGTACTTC. Its translation: CASSQFRPGQASYEQYF. The chain joins TRBV4-3 to TRBJ2-7; TRBD1 matches 8 bases. This CDR3 is 17 amino acids long. The germline gives CDR1 LGHNA, CDR2 YSLEER. With V trimmed by 2 bases and J by 1 base, 10 bases remained unmatched.

In its sample, this clone was seen a few times. Other DNA sequences from this sample encode an identical CDR3 as well. V gene TRBV11-2 combines with J gene TRBJ2-2; D unresolved. The CDR3 loop spans 12 amino acids. V dropped 3 bases and J dropped 5 bases, with 4 bases sitting between them. Germline V CDR1 and CDR2: SGHAT, FQNNGV. The CDR3 region is CASSLGTGELFF. Here the CDR3 DNA reads TGTGCCAGCAGCTTGGGTACCGGGGAGCTGTTTTTT.

This clone has just a few counts. The chain has TRBV4-3 and TRBJ1-2, with TRBD1 identical over 7 bases. CDR3 length: 17 amino acids. Germline trimming cut 3 bases from V and 4 bases from J; bases unmatched to any gene: 14. Germline CDR1 and CDR2: LGHNA and YSLEER. The CDR3: CASSQGRSRQGLYGYTF. The DNA for the CDR3 is TGCGCCAGCAGCCAGGGCAGGTCCCGACAGGGCCTCTATGGCTACACCTTC.

This clone was picked up many times. V and J are TRBV18 and TRBJ1-3; D not certain. V dropped 3 bases and J dropped 3 bases, with 12 bases sitting between them. The CDR3 is 15 amino acids. The germline CDR1 and CDR2 sequences are KGHSH and LQKENI. In DNA form, the CDR3 reads TGTGCCAGCTCACCGGAGGGAATATTTGGAAACACCATATATTTT. Its translation is CASSPEGIFGNTIYF. Full variable domain (remainder filled in from reference TRBV18 and TRBJ1-3): NAGVMQNPRHLVRRRGQEARLRCSPMKGHSHVYWYRQLPEEGLKFMVYLQKENIIDESGMPKERFSAEFPKEGPSILRIQQVVRGDSAAYFCASSPEGIFGNTIYFGEGSWLTVV.

The rearrangement uses TRBV4-1 and TRBJ2-3; 11 bases align to TRBD2. The V and J ends lost 4 bases and 1 base, in that order; junction bases with no gene match: 4. Germline CDR1 is MGHRA and CDR2 is YSYEKL. CDR3 size: 16 residues. The CDR3 region is CASSLLAGERTDTQYF. The CDR3 DNA reads as TGCGCCAGCAGCCTACTAGCGGGGGAGCGCACAGATACGCAGTATTTT.

A few counts support this clone. The chain carries TRBV6-6 and TRBJ2-1; D possibly matches TRBD1 or TRBD2 (5 bases each). The CDR3 runs 16 residues. Germline CDR1 MNHNY, CDR2 SVGAGI (reference sequence). The germline V and J ends were trimmed by 6 bases and 1 base, with 16 bases remaining between them. CDR3 sequence: CASSLTGAGSYNEQFF. The CDR3, as DNA: TGTGCCAGCAGCTTGACCGGGGCAGGGTCCTACAATGAGCAGTTCTTC.

This clone was counted between two and nine times. This chain joins TRBV7-8 and TRBJ2-3; D is undetermined. The V and J ends lost 1 base and 8 bases respectively, with 10 bases between them. Germline CDR1 reads SGHVS; CDR2 reads FQNEAQ. This CDR3 contains 13 residues. CDR3 loop: CASSLVSLGTQYF. Written as DNA, the CDR3 is TGTGCCAGCAGCTTAGTGTCTTTGGGTACGCAGTATTTT.

This clone was found a few times. The J gene is TRBJ2-3, the V gene TRBV7-2; 8 bases are a match to TRBD2. There are 17 residues in the CDR3. J gave up 0 bases and V 5 bases, and 10 bases lay outside the gene matches. Germline values: CDR1 SGHTA, CDR2 FQGNSA. The CDR3 protein is CASSHPAGGGSTDTQYF. In DNA, the CDR3 is TGTGCCAGCAGCCACCCGGCGGGCGGGGGGAGCACAGATACGCAGTATTTT.

This clone was seen a few times. The rearrangement uses TRBV6-6 and TRBJ1-2; D perhaps matches TRBD1 (6 bases). This CDR3 is built from 14 residues. Trimming shortened V by 4 bases and J by 7 bases, and 16 bases separated the two germline ends. Germline lookup yields CDR1 MNHNY and CDR2 SVGAGI (reference sequence). The CDR3, as DNA: TGTGCCAGCAGTTTAAGACGGGACAAAGGTGGCTACACCTTC. It encodes CASSLRRDKGGYTF.

The chain links TRBV19 to TRBJ2-3; 10 nucleotides match TRBD1. This CDR3 is 18 amino acids long. Germline V gene lookup returns CDR1 LNHDA and CDR2 SQIVND (reference sequence). The V segment lost 5 bases and the J segment 2 bases; nucleotides outside the gene matches: 13. The CDR3 nucleotides are TGTGCCAGTAGTCCTAAGACCACCGGGACAGGGGCCACAGATACGCAGTATTTT. This sequence encodes CASSPKTTGTGATDTQYF. The full variable domain, completed using reference TRBV19 and TRBJ2-3, is DGGITQSPKYLFRKEGQNVTLSCEQNLNHDAMYWYRQDPGQGLRLIYYSQIVNDFQKGDIAEGYSVSREKKESFPLTVTSAQKNPTAFYLCASSPKTTGTGATDTQYFGPGTRLTVL.

This chain joins TRBV7-2 and TRBJ1-5, with D unresolved. V lost 1 base to trimming and J lost 0 bases, with 1 base between them. Germline V gene sequence: CDR1 SGHTA, CDR2 FQGNSA. The CDR3 runs to 13 residues. The CDR3 loop reads CASSLDSNQPQHF. The CDR3 DNA is TGTGCCAGCAGCTTAGATAGCAATCAGCCCCAGCATTTT.

V and J are TRBV10-1 and TRBJ2-3; D is possibly TRBD1 (6 bases). This CDR3 has 15 residues. Germline assignment: CDR1 WNHNN and CDR2 SYGVQD (reference sequence). V lost 3 bases, J lost 6 bases, and 16 bases lay in between. The CDR3 region is CASSDHRVPADTQYF. CDR3 DNA sequence: TGCGCCAGCAGTGACCACAGGGTGCCGGCGGATACGCAGTATTTT.